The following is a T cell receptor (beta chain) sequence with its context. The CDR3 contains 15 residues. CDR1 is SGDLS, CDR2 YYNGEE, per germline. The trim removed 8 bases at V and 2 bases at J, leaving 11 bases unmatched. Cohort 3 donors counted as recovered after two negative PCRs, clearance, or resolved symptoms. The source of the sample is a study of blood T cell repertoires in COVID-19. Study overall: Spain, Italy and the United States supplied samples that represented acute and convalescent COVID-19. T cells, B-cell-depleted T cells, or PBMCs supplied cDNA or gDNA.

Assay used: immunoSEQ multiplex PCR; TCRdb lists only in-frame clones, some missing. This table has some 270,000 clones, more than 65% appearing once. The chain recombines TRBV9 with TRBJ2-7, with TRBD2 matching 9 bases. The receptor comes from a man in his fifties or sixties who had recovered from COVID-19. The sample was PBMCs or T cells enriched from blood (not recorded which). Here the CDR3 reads CASRALAGGPYEQYF. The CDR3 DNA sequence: TGTGCCAGTAGAGCTCTGGCGGGAGGGCCCTACGAGCAGTACTTC.